This entry lists 6 T cell receptor delta chains sequenced from one sample in a study of γδ T cells in repeated Plasmodium falciparum infection (dated by TCRdb to the early 2020s). Receptors were amplified or captured by multiplex PCR. The run used an Illumina MiSeq. The public reads were reprocessed by TCRdb using CATT, and rows of matching DNA were later combined. This sample is represented by more than 70,000 delta-chain clones; roughly 0.9% of them were singletons. Of the sample, 9.5% to 10% is held by the ten largest clones. For bulk TCR repertoire analysis, Vgamma9/Vdelta2+ and Vdelta2-negative gammadelta T cell populations were flow-sorted out of peripheral blood mononuclear cells. Material: gamma-delta T cells from blood. These receptors all stem from a pool of human donors (malaria-infected and uninfected, not separated).

Of note for this clone: A single base is all that separates this from a far larger clone, so a read error is likely. The sample has other DNA sequences that encode this CDR3 too. The J gene is TRDJ1, the V gene TRDV2; D remains unclear. Assignment of the J gene here rests on matching the DNA to germline, because TCRdb gives none. Per germline, CDR1 GEAIGNYY and CDR2 EKD. CDR3 length: 15 amino acids. CDR3 DNA sequence: TGTGCCTGCGACACGATATCCTCTGTGGGCGATAAACTCATCTTT. Amino acids: CACDTISSVGDKLIF.

Comment on this clone: TCRdb assigns this DNA the protein of a much larger clone, which departs from its translation at residue 19; this likely reflects a read error, and the protein shown comes from translating the DNA. This chain joins TRDV1 and TRDJ1; maybe TRDD2 (5 bases). TCRdb is silent on the J gene; assignment here came from matching the DNA to germline. This CDR3 comprises 22 residues. Per the germline V gene, CDR1 is TSWWSYY and CDR2 is QGS. The CDR3 DNA sequence: TGTGCTCTTGGGGATGCTCTTCCCGCGAAAAATCGGTACCCCCAGTACACCGATAGACTCATCTTT. This translates into CALGDALPAKNRYPQYTDRLIF.

This clone was counted at least ten times. This likely reflects a read error, since a far larger clone is one base away. The same CDR3 can be traced to other DNA sequences in this sample. The V call is TRAV14/DV4, the J call TRDJ1; D ambiguous. With 10 bases removed from V and 3 bases from J, the gap between germline ends came to 15 bases. The germline gives CDR1 TSDPSYG, CDR2 QGSYDQQN (reference sequence). The CDR3 runs to 13 residues. The CDR3 DNA sequence: TGTGCAACCCTTATCCGAGTAGCCGATAAACTCATCTTT. Translating it yields CATLIRVADKLIF.

This clone appeared a few times. The TCRdb protein comes from a much larger clone and disagrees with this DNA's translation at residue 12, likely due to a read error; the protein given here is derived from the DNA. V and J are TRDV2 and TRDJ1; TRDD3 aligns across 8 bases. Germline assignment: CDR1 GEAIGNYY and CDR2 EKD. This CDR3 spans 18 amino acids. J gave up 1 base and V 0 bases, and 12 bases lay outside the gene matches. The CDR3 DNA sequence: TGTGCCTGTGACACCGTAGCACTGGGGGCCCGGTGCACCGATAAACTCATCTTT. This sequence encodes CACDTVALGARCTDKLIF.

The table lists this clone with a few counts. A far larger clone is off by one base, so a read error is likely. Other nucleotide sequences from this sample produce the same CDR3. This chain links TRDV1 with TRDJ1, with 9 positions matching TRDD3. Assignment of the J gene here rests on matching the DNA to germline, because TCRdb gives none. Germline loops: CDR1 TSWWSYY, CDR2 QGS. The CDR3 covers 19 residues. The CDR3 nucleotides read TGTGCCCTTGGGGAATTCGGCATTTTCTGGGGGATCTTCACCGATAAACTCATCTTT. This gives the protein CALGEFGIFWGIFTDKLIF.

This clone was seen at least ten times. The protein given by TCRdb reflects a much larger clone and differs at residue 17 from this DNA's translation, likely from a read error; the protein shown is the DNA's translation. The chain recombines TRDV2 with TRDJ1; 8 positions agree with TRDD2. In germline, CDR1 is GEAIGNYY, CDR2 EKD. CDR3 length: 18 residues. CDR3 DNA sequence: TGTGCAGACAAGGCTTCCTACGTACCTGGGGACGTTACCGATAAACTCACCTTT. Residues: CADKASYVPGDVTDKLTF.